One sample yielded the 19 T cell receptor beta chains listed below, sequenced in a study of graft-versus-host responses after intestinal transplantation. The data were produced by immunoSEQ multiplex PCR, yet TCRdb's version contains in-frame clones alone and is incomplete. The sample shows nearly 110,000 clones, 80% to 90% of them seen only once. These TCRs are of unknown antigen specificity. The source material was unstimulated CD4+ T cells sorted from spleen or lymph node cells, sampled before transplant. The source of these receptors is a human donor who was the organ donor for an intestinal transplant.

The chain couples TRBV6-6 to TRBJ1-1, with D hard to call. The ends were cut back, 6 bases at V and 6 bases at J, with 11 bases in the middle. Per the germline V gene, CDR1 is MNHNY and CDR2 is SVGAGI (reference sequence). The CDR3 loop spans 12 amino acids. The chain's CDR3 is CASRTGVAEAFF. The CDR3 DNA is TGTGCCAGCAGAACTGGTGTGGCTGAAGCTTTCTTT.

The V and J genes are TRBV11-3 and TRBJ2-7; no clear D. CDR1 is SGHNT and CDR2 is YENEEA in the germline V gene. The CDR3 has 15 residues. V shed 0 bases and J shed 0 bases, with 9 bases lying between them. The CDR3 protein is CASSLDGRNSYEQYF. The CDR3 DNA follows: TGTGCCAGCAGCTTAGATGGCAGGAACTCCTACGAGCAGTACTTC. Together with reference TRBV11-3 and TRBJ2-7, the CDR3 gives the full variable domain: EAGVVQSPRYKIIEKKQPVAFWCNPISGHNTLYWYLQNLGQGPELLIRYENEEAVDDSQLPKDRFSAERLKGVDSTLKIQPAELGDSAVYLCASSLDGRNSYEQYFGPGTRLTVT.

This chain links TRBV10-3 with TRBJ2-5; the D gene is possibly TRBD1 (5 bases). The V gene lost 3 bases and the J gene lost 2 bases, with 10 bases spanning the gap. In germline, CDR1 is ENHRY, CDR2 SYGVKD. This CDR3 is built from 14 residues. The CDR3 DNA follows: TGTGCCATCAGTGACGAAACAGGACAAGAGACCCAGTACTTC. This codes for CAISDETGQETQYF.

The chain uses TRBV6-1 and TRBJ2-1; 12 positions agree with TRBD2. In germline, CDR1 is MNHNS, CDR2 SASEGT. This CDR3 is built from 16 residues. With V trimmed by 3 bases and J by 5 bases, 5 bases remained unmatched. The CDR3 is CASSDPRTSGNNEQFF. CDR3 in DNA: TGTGCCAGCAGTGATCCAAGGACTAGCGGGAACAATGAGCAGTTCTTC.

The CDR3 DNA sequence: TGTGCCAGCTCGATAACAGGGACTCACGAGCAGTACTTC. Encoded protein: CASSITGTHEQYF. The rearrangement links TRBV18 to TRBJ2-7, with D perhaps being TRBD1 or TRBD2 (6 bases each). Trimming removed 6 bases at V and 5 bases at J, with 14 bases between. Germline V CDR1 and CDR2: KGHSH, LQKENI. This CDR3 has 13 amino acids.

The chain uses TRBV6-5 and TRBJ2-6; D not certain. Trimming removed 7 bases from V and 2 bases from J, with 6 bases in between. This CDR3 spans 13 amino acids. The germline V gene has CDR1 MNHEY and CDR2 SVGAGI. Written as DNA, the CDR3 is TGTGCCAGCACCCGCACTGGGGCCAACGTCCTGACTTTC. This translates into CASTRTGANVLTF.

This clone appeared a single time. The CDR3 ends on some other residue instead of the conserved phenylalanine or tryptophan, so this is likely a read error. In DNA, the CDR3 is TGTGCCAGCAGCTTGAGTACGGGGAGGGGCACTGAAGCTTTCTCT. Translation gives CASSLSTGRGTEAFS. V is TRBV11-2 and J is TRBJ1-1, with D maybe TRBD1 (5 bases). Trimming stripped 3 bases from V and 4 bases from J, with 15 bases between. CDR3 size: 15 residues. CDR1 is SGHAT, CDR2 FQNNGV, per germline.

This clone has more than one count but fewer than ten. The chain couples TRBV11-3 to TRBJ2-7; maybe TRBD2 (8 bases). Germline-derived CDR1 and CDR2 are SGHNT and YENEEA. CDR3 length: 15 amino acids. V lost 5 bases to trimming and J lost 7 bases, with 21 bases between them. The CDR3 spells CASSPGGDGTEEQYF. The CDR3 DNA reads TGTGCCAGCAGCCCCGGGGGGGACGGGACAGAAGAGCAGTACTTC. The full variable domain, completed using reference TRBV11-3 and TRBJ2-7, is EAGVVQSPRYKIIEKKQPVAFWCNPISGHNTLYWYLQNLGQGPELLIRYENEEAVDDSQLPKDRFSAERLKGVDSTLKIQPAELGDSAVYLCASSPGGDGTEEQYFGPGTRLTVT.

This chain connects TRBV10-3 to TRBJ2-3, with unresolved D. This CDR3 is built from 11 residues. Per the germline V gene, CDR1 is ENHRY and CDR2 is SYGVKD. V dropped 10 bases and J dropped 5 bases, with 10 bases sitting between them. CDR3 residues: CATTGKDTQYF. CDR3 coding DNA: TGTGCCACCACCGGCAAAGATACGCAGTATTTT.

This clone occurred a few times. CDR3 nucleotides: TGCGCCAGCAGCCAAGACGGCCCTGGCACGGGGCTAGCGGGAAGCACAGATACGCAGTATTTT. Its protein is CASSQDGPGTGLAGSTDTQYF. This chain connects TRBV4-1 to TRBJ2-3, with 9 positions matching TRBD2. The V gene's germline CDR1 is MGHRA and CDR2 YSYEKL. V shed 0 bases, J shed 0 bases, and the junction held 16 bases outside the gene matches. The CDR3 is 21 residues long.

This clone has only one observation. This chain connects TRBV9 to TRBJ1-1; 9 bases agree with TRBD1. There are 17 residues in the CDR3. V was clipped by 0 bases and J by 4 bases; unmatched bases: 10. Germline CDR1 SGDLS, CDR2 YYNGEE. CDR3 in amino acids: CASSVVGPLDRGTEAFF. CDR3 DNA: TGTGCCAGCAGCGTAGTCGGGCCTTTGGACAGGGGCACTGAAGCTTTCTTT. Full variable domain (rest looked up from reference TRBV9 and TRBJ1-1): DSGVTQTPKHLITATGQRVTLRCSPRSGDLSVYWYQQSLDQGLQFLIQYYNGEERAKGNILERFSAQQFPDLHSELNLSSLELGDSALYFCASSVVGPLDRGTEAFFGQGTRLTVV.

The chain joins TRBV19 to TRBJ1-4; 12 bases map to TRBD1. Trimming took 7 bases from V and 8 from J; bases not matched to a gene: 8. Germline V gene lookup returns CDR1 LNHDA and CDR2 SQIVND (reference sequence). The length of the CDR3 is 15 residues. CDR3 DNA: TGTGCCAGTACGAGGGGACAGGGGGCTCAAGAAAAACTGTTTTTT. Translating it yields CASTRGQGAQEKLFF.

The chain uses TRBV2 and TRBJ2-3, with TRBD2 matching 7 bases. The CDR3 is made up of 15 amino acids. J gave up 6 bases and V 5 bases, and 11 bases lay outside the gene matches. CDR1 and CDR2 from the germline V gene are SNHLY and FYNNEI. The CDR3, as DNA: TGTGCCAGCAGTCCTAGCGGCAGCGTTTTGGATACGCAGTATTTT. Protein: CASSPSGSVLDTQYF. The variable domain in full, completed from reference TRBV2 and TRBJ2-3, reads EPEVTQTPSHQVTQMGQEVILRCVPISNHLYFYWYRQILGQKVEFLVSFYNNEISEKSEIFDDQFSVERPDGSNFTLKIRSTKLEDSAMYFCASSPSGSVLDTQYFGPGTRLTVL.

The chain is built from TRBV6-5 and TRBJ1-1, with no clear D. The germline V gene has CDR1 MNHEY and CDR2 SVGAGI. V gave up 5 bases and J gave up 3 bases, with 10 bases separating them. The CDR3 loop spans 13 amino acids. CDR3 bases: TGTGCCAGCAGTGCGGGGAGGTACACTGAAGCTTTCTTT. This gives the protein CASSAGRYTEAFF.

V and J are TRBV27 and TRBJ1-1, with D unresolved. The CDR3 covers 14 residues. Trimming removed 3 bases at V and 3 bases at J, with 11 bases between. Germline V lookup: CDR1 MNHEY, CDR2 SMNVEV (reference sequence). This CDR3 reads CASSFYPGDTEAFF. CDR3 bases: TGTGCCAGCAGTTTTTACCCTGGTGACACTGAAGCTTTCTTT.

V and J are TRBV30 and TRBJ1-4; TRBD1 matches at 7 bases. The germline V gene encodes CDR1 GTSNPN and CDR2 SVGIG (reference sequence). This CDR3 is 13 amino acids long. J gave up 15 bases and V 0 bases, and 10 bases lay outside the gene matches. The CDR3 protein is CAWSVTTGSSVFF. The CDR3, as DNA: TGTGCCTGGAGTGTCACGACAGGGTCGTCGGTGTTTTTT.

The V call is TRBV7-6, the J call TRBJ1-5; no clear D. V dropped 2 bases and J dropped 3 bases, with 5 bases sitting between them. Germline V gene lookup returns CDR1 SGHVS and CDR2 FNYEAQ. This CDR3 is built from 13 residues. The CDR3 DNA reads TGTGCCAGCAGCTTAATGGTCAATCAGCCCCAGCATTTT. This codes for CASSLMVNQPQHF.

This chain uses TRBV6-1 with TRBJ2-7, with 8 bases matching TRBD2. Germline trimming cut 9 bases from V and 0 bases from J; bases unmatched to any gene: 7. The CDR3 contains 14 residues. Germline V CDR1 and CDR2: MNHNS, SASEGT. CDR3 bases: TGTGCCAGTACCTTAGCGGGACCCTCCTACGAGCAGTACTTC. This encodes CASTLAGPSYEQYF.

This sequence joins TRBV27 and TRBJ2-2, with D uncertain. Germline V gene sequence: CDR1 MNHEY, CDR2 SMNVEV (reference sequence). V dropped 5 bases and J dropped 0 bases, with 13 bases sitting between them. The CDR3 loop spans 16 amino acids. The CDR3 bases are TGTGCCAGCAGTCCCCTGGCTGTTACGAACACCGGGGAGCTGTTTTTT. It translates to CASSPLAVTNTGELFF.